This TCR beta chain was retrieved from a study of T cell changes during pregnancy in multiple sclerosis. TCRdb's copy holds only in-frame clones and misses some; the assay was immunoSEQ multiplex PCR. This sample has fewer than 15,000 clones, with 85% to 90% found just once. The CDR3 runs 17 residues. This clonotype originated in a female donor in good health, enrolled as a control in a pregnancy study. V is TRBV21-1 and J is TRBJ2-3; the table's D call of TRBD2 was not tested on the DNA. TRBV21-1 is a recognized pseudogene. Specimen: CD8+ T cells from peripheral blood mononuclear cells, collected after pregnancy. The DNA for the CDR3 is TGTGCCAGCAGCAGACAGACTAGCGGGGGGAATACAGATACGCAGTATTTT. Translation: CASSRQTSGGNTDTQYF.